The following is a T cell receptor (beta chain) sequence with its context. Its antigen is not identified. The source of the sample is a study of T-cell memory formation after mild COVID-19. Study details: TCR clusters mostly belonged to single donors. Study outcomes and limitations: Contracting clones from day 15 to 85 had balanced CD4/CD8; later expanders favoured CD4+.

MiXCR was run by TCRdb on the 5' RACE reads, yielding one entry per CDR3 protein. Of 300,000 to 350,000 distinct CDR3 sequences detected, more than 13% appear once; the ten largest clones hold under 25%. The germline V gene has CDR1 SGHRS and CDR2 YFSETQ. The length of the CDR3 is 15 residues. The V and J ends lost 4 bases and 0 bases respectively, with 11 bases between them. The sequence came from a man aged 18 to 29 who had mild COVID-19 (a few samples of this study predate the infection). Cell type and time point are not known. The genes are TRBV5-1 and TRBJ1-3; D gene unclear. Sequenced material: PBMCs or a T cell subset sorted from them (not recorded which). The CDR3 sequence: CASSSTAFSGNTIYF. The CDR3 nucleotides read TGCGCCAGCAGCAGTACTGCATTCTCTGGAAACACCATATATTTT. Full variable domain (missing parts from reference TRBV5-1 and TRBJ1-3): KAGVTQTPRYLIKTRGQQVTLSCSPISGHRSVSWYQQTPGQGLQFLFEYFSETQRNKGNFPGRFSGRQFSNSRSEMNVSTLELGDSALYLCASSSTAFSGNTIYFGEGSWLTVV.